The rows below give T cell receptor beta chains drawn from one sample of a study of blood T cell repertoires in COVID-19. Profiling relied on immunoSEQ multiplex PCR, and the TCRdb table lists in-frame clones only, not all of them. The sample yields about 140,000 clones, 84% seen once. Sequencing input: PBMCs or T cells enriched from blood (not recorded which). These receptors were taken from a young woman who had been exposed to COVID-19. The conserved cysteine and the conserved F or W are not part of the CDR3 here. Size is omitted from some rows. Given values are once, few, many or a class for expanded clones.

length: 14; size: many; V: TRBV30; CDR3: AWEKVPGQGNYGYT
length: 13; size: NA; V: TRBV7-9; CDR3: ASSAPWGGFYEQY
length: 13; size: NA; V: TRBV30; CDR3: AWAPLTGYGYGYT
length: 11; size: NA; V: TRBV12-3/TRBV12-4; CDR3: ASSFSGRYGYT
length: 14; size: NA; V: TRBV11-2; CDR3: ASSPGAGGATDTQY
length: 13; size: NA; V: TRBV3-1/TRBV3-2; CDR3: ASSQGRAGGNEQF
length: 12; size: NA; V: TRBV2; CDR3: ASRRGGIFYEQY
length: 15; size: NA; V: TRBV28; CDR3: ASSLVRQGVENSPLH
length: 13; size: NA; V: TRBV5-5; CDR3: ASSPRDRAYNEQF
length: 13; size: NA; V: TRBV5-5; CDR3: ASSRDMFGVQPQH
length: 15; size: NA; V: TRBV4-2; CDR3: ASSQDGTSGTSDTQY
length: 8; size: NA; V: TRBV20-1; CDR3: SAPYYGYT
length: 12; size: NA; V: TRBV29-1; CDR3: SVAMSVRGTEAF
length: 14; size: NA; V: TRBV5-4; CDR3: ASSPYSGTSSYEQY
length: 12; size: NA; V: TRBV20-1; CDR3: SASDQGGAEKLF
length: 12; size: NA; V: TRBV9; CDR3: ASSDGLATGEQY
length: 12; size: NA; V: TRBV28; CDR3: ASRSPGGGGGYT
length: 12; size: once; V: TRBV5-1; CDR3: ASSLWQITDTQY
length: 11; size: NA; V: TRBV19; CDR3: ASSIEGQLLQF
length: 11; size: NA; V: TRBV2; CDR3: ASSEDRDSPLH
length: 12; size: NA; V: TRBV30; CDR3: AWSDQGVSYEQY
length: 12; size: NA; V: TRBV28; CDR3: ASSLYRENEKLF
length: 13; size: NA; V: TRBV28; CDR3: ASSSGTSGRNEQF
length: 13; size: NA; V: TRBV9; CDR3: ASSGQGSGYNEQF
length: 15; size: NA; V: TRBV28; CDR3: ASSPREGRPNSYEQY
length: 13; size: NA; V: TRBV2; CDR3: ASRKGTGTGNTIY
length: 13; size: NA; V: TRBV15; CDR3: ATSRDHGQYTEAF
length: 13; size: NA; V: TRBV6-5; CDR3: ASRPPRGSGNTIY
length: 13; size: NA; V: TRBV11-2; CDR3: ASSPREGANSPLH
length: 11; size: once; V: TRBV6-5; CDR3: ASRGTTTYEQY
length: 11; size: NA; V: TRBV5-1; CDR3: ASRFWGDTEAF
length: 14; size: NA; V: TRBV21-1; CDR3: ASSKSPCTYPDTQY
length: 14; size: once; V: TRBV10-2; CDR3: ASTHHGQGARYEQY